A single sample gave rise to the 6 T cell receptor beta chains below, sequenced in a study of CD8+CD57+ T cells in acquired aplastic anemia. For CDR3 and TCR beta VDJ profiling, genomic DNA was the template used. MiXCR, run by TCRdb on the reads, gives a single entry per CDR3 protein. The sample contains approximately 130,000 distinct CDR3 sequences, 41% of which appear only once. The sequenced sample was sorted CD4+, CD8+, or CD8+CD57+ T cells (not recorded which) from PBMCs. These receptors originate from a human donor in good health, serving as a control.

This chain connects TRBV6-1 to TRBJ1-4; D is unclear. The germline V gene has CDR1 MNHNS and CDR2 SASEGT. Trimming cost V 3 bases and J 8 bases, with 10 bases left between them. This CDR3 has 13 amino acids. CDR3: CASSESGIEKLFF. CDR3 coding DNA: TGTGCCAGCAGTGAGAGCGGGATCGAAAAACTGTTTTTT.

This clonotype was observed many times. The CDR3 reads CASSRTALSNQPQHF. CDR3 sequence (DNA): TGTGCCAGCAGTAGGACAGCCCTAAGCAATCAGCCCCAGCATTTT. The chain recombines TRBV6-1 with TRBJ1-5; possibly TRBD1 for D (6 bases). This CDR3 spans 15 amino acids. Germline V CDR1 and CDR2: MNHNS, SASEGT. V was trimmed by 5 bases and J by 1 base, leaving 12 bases between them.

This clonotype came up many times. This rearrangement joins TRBV7-6 to TRBJ2-5; maybe TRBD2 (5 bases). Germline V lookup: CDR1 SGHVS, CDR2 FNYEAQ. Trimming pared 2 bases from V and 1 base from J, leaving 5 bases between. The CDR3 spans 13 residues. The CDR3 DNA reads TGTGCCAGCAGCTTACTAGCCCAAGAGACCCAGTACTTC. Protein: CASSLLAQETQYF.

This clonotype occurred many times. The rearrangement uses TRBV6-1 and TRBJ1-5; no reliable D call. The germline V gene encodes CDR1 MNHNS and CDR2 SASEGT. The CDR3 covers 15 residues. V was cut by 0 bases and J by 4 bases, with 10 bases left in between. CDR3 sequence: CASSEALSANQPQHF. The CDR3 DNA sequence: TGTGCCAGCAGTGAAGCGTTGAGCGCTAATCAGCCCCAGCATTTT.

This clonotype appeared once. The chain combines TRBV29-1 with TRBJ1-4; D unresolved. CDR3 size: 13 residues. V was clipped by 7 bases and J by 0 bases, with 9 bases between them. Germline V gene sequence: CDR1 SQVTM, CDR2 ANQGSEA. DNA for the CDR3: TGCAGCGCCGAATCAGCAACTAATGAAAAACTGTTTTTT. This codes for CSAESATNEKLFF.

The chain links TRBV27 to TRBJ1-3; the D gene is possibly TRBD1 (6 bases). Germline lookup yields CDR1 MNHEY and CDR2 SMNVEV (reference sequence). Trimming left V 10 bases short and J 2 bases short, with 12 bases between. The CDR3 is 13 residues long. CDR3 protein: CAKQGLTGNTIYF. The DNA for the CDR3 is TGTGCCAAACAGGGTTTGACTGGAAACACCATATATTTT.